These 4 T cell receptor beta chains were sequenced from one sample in a study of blood T cell repertoires in COVID-19. Assay used: immunoSEQ multiplex PCR; TCRdb lists only in-frame clones, some missing. The table records about 300,000 clones, roughly 91% of them present only once. The sample consisted of peripheral blood. The receptor set was obtained from a woman aged 25-40 years with COVID-19, enrolled during active disease.

The chain couples TRBV5-1 to TRBJ1-1, with D possibly matching TRBD1 (6 bases). This CDR3 region has 13 residues. Germline V CDR1 and CDR2: SGHRS, YFSETQ. Trimming stripped 4 bases from V and 1 base from J, with 8 bases between. The CDR3 loop is CASSEQGNTEAFF. The CDR3 coding sequence is TGCGCCAGCAGCGAACAGGGGAACACTGAAGCTTTCTTT.

The chain carries TRBV2 and TRBJ2-5, with 8 bases that match TRBD2. Germline assignment: CDR1 SNHLY and CDR2 FYNNEI. CDR3 length equals 17 residues. V shed 6 bases, J shed 2 bases, and the junction held 14 bases outside the gene matches. CDR3 DNA sequence: TGTGCCAGCAGGTCCCCTCTGGGGGCGGGGGGACAAGAGACCCAGTACTTC. Translation: CASRSPLGAGGQETQYF.

The chain is built from TRBV12-3 or TRBV12-4 and TRBJ1-4, with D possibly being TRBD1 (5 bases). Trimming left V 7 bases short and J 7 bases short, with 13 bases between. The CDR3 totals 13 residues. This chain's CDR3 is CASTYRGTEKLFF. In DNA form, the CDR3 reads TGTGCCAGCACTTATAGGGGTACTGAAAAACTGTTTTTT.

The sample holds one count of this clone. The V and J genes are TRBV3-1 (or the pseudogene TRBV3-2) and TRBJ1-2, with unresolved D. The CDR3 has 13 residues. V lost 1 base and J 1 base, leaving 4 bases between the germline ends. Germline V gene sequence: CDR1 LGHDT, CDR2 YNNKEL (reference sequence). CDR3 bases: TGTGCCAGCAGCCAAGCGGGTAACTATGGCTACACCTTC. This encodes CASSQAGNYGYTF.